This TCR beta chain was sequenced during a study of monozygotic twins with inflammatory bowel disease. The length of the CDR3 is 14 residues. Looked up from germline, CDR1 is SEHNR and CDR2 is FQNEAQ (reference sequence). During cDNA synthesis, UMIs that each contained a 6-nucleotide sample barcode were added by means of template switching. TCRdb reprocessed the 5' RACE reads, with one entry per CDR3 protein and no DNA. The table lists 200,000 to 250,000 distinct CDR3 sequences. The J gene is TRBJ2-7, the V gene TRBV7-9; TCRdb's D gene call, TRBD2, goes unchecked for lack of DNA. This TCR derives from a human donor with ulcerative colitis or Crohn's disease, or a healthy co-twin of an affected twin (not recorded which). The sample comprised blood. CDR3: CASSLGSRDYEQYF.